This T cell receptor beta chain was captured in a study of human CD8 memory T cell subsets (dated by TCRdb to 2018 to 2021). Regarding the study in general: To assess how stem-like (TSTEM), progenitor exhausted-like (TPEX) and effector memory CD8+ T cell subsets are clonally related, the TCRbeta repertoires of these three subsets were compared. Five to seven donors each provided TSTEM, TPEX and effector memory subsets, from which TCRbeta repertoires were obtained. The investigation overall reported the following: The stem-like TSTEM and TPEX subsets each shared clonotypes with effector memory cells, but the TSTEM and TPEX repertoires had minimal overlap with each other, suggesting distinct antigen spectra. Sequencing was limited to TCRbeta chains, and the repertoire comparisons were based on about 6 donors analyzed with paired t-tests and Bonferroni correction. Normalized Shannon-Wiener diversity was similarly high in TSTEM and TPEX subsets, while effector memory subsets were less diverse by comparison. Based on Chao1 estimates, TSTEM subsets appeared to have greater repertoire diversity than TPEX subsets, which may reflect a broader range of specificities.

The sequencer listed for this sample is NextSeq 550. A Human TCR Profiling Kit was used to prepare UMI-labeled 5' RACE TCRbeta libraries. Every TCRbeta library was prepared in parallel, with the same number of PCR cycles used for all of the libraries. In the authors' own workflow: Each TCRbeta library contained between 3,000 and 18,000 functional CDR3beta clonotypes. MIGEC 1.2.9 handled UMI extraction and consensus assembly, with a minimum of three reads required per UMI. In-frame CDR3beta repertoires were extracted with MiXCR 3.0.3. After each sample was downsampled to 42,000 randomly selected UMIs, diversity metrics were computed in VDJtools 1.2.1. For the top 3,000 clones of each sample pair, the repertoire overlap metrics D, R and F2 were calculated in VDJtools. Each entry corresponds to one CDR3 protein sequence from reads that TCRdb reprocessed, and DNA is not given. It is TCRdb's table, rather than the study itself, that gives the V and J calls and clone size. The table for this sample lists some 4,100 distinct CDR3 sequences. The ten largest clones add up to roughly 30% of the sample.

To note about this clonotype: Its antigen target is currently unknown.

The CDR3 goes from the cysteine to the phenylalanine over 14 residues. No DNA was logged. CDR1 and CDR2 were assigned from the germline V gene (reference sequence) as DFQATT and SNEGSKA. Density gradient separation was used to isolate peripheral blood mononuclear cells from healthy donor buffy coats. In the study, total CD8+ T cells were enriched by negative magnetic separation with EasySep or MojoSort CD8+ T cell isolation kits. An RNeasy Mini Kit was used to extract total RNA from duplicate vials of roughly 150,000 sorted CD8+ T cells per subset. PBMCs were used either fresh or after cryopreservation in fetal bovine serum containing roughly 10% DMSO. Fluorescence-activated cell sorting on a FACSAria III was used to sort the CD8+ T cell subsets to purity.

The chain was built from TRBV20-1 and TRBJ1-1. Sequenced: CD8+ effector memory T cells (TEM) sorted from PBMCs. The cell subset or site label, read with the paper, signifies: effector memory CD8 T cells, CCR7- CD45RO+ CD95+. The sequence derives from a human donor in good health. The CDR3 in this case is CSARGGDSPTEAFF.